This T cell receptor beta chain was observed in a study of blood T cells in healthy people across ages (dated by TCRdb to between 2014 and 2016). About the investigation overall: In model experiments, roughly one uniquely barcoded TCR beta cDNA molecule per two T cells was captured by template switching. The study analyzed two additional independent replicas of 1 million unique cDNA reads from the same blood draw for two donors, one aged 18 to 30 and one aged 80 or older. The donors were divided into four age groups: young (average approximately 17 years), middle-aged (approximately 39), aged (about 61) and long-lived (82). Age-related changes in TCR beta repertoire diversity were measured in the study by deep sequencing normalized with unique cDNA molecular identifiers. To avoid experimental bias, donors of different ages were randomly spread across the sequencing lanes.

Results the study describes overall, beyond this receptor: Estimates of total diversity from one million sequenced T cells were regarded as lower bounds and underestimates. The percentage of naive T cells measured by flow cytometry correlated strongly with observed TCR beta diversity. The long-lived group showed more naive CD4+ T cells, fewer expanded clones and increased TCR diversity than the aged group, suggesting age selection. As age increased, observed TCR beta diversity per million T cells dropped in a roughly linear way, and a significant reduction was already evident by age 40. Bulk unsorted PBMC profiling prevented conclusive comparison of naive and antigen-experienced compartments. The CMV infection status of donors was not known, potentially confounding age-related changes in expanded clonotypes.

CDR1 and CDR2, looked up from the germline V gene, are KGHSH and LQKENI. CDR3 length: 16 amino acids, cysteine to phenylalanine. Only the CDR3 region is kept as DNA, spanning 48 bases read in frame from base 1. The V end gives up 8 bases and the J end 4 bases, leaving 7 bases in the junction not matched to a gene. Library preparation was by 5' RACE. Sequencer: Illumina HiSeq 2500. A second 7 to 11 cycle PCR used a sample-barcoded 5' primer and a J-beta primer mix. A template-switch 5' adaptor carrying 12 random nucleotides introduced a unique molecular identifier onto each TCR beta cDNA molecule. At least 3 million CDR3-containing paired-end reads were obtained from each sample. The Mint cDNA synthesis kit, primed by a TRBC-specific oligonucleotide, was used to synthesize first-strand cDNA from all RNA. All cDNA was treated with uracil-DNA glycosylase and then went through a first 18-cycle PCR with the universal primers M1SS and BC2_uni_R. Concerning the study's data processing: For normalization, 1 million high-quality reads were randomly selected from each sample, with every read carrying a distinct molecular identifier. Instead of being binned into consensus sequences, reads that shared molecular identifiers were thrown out. CDR3 identification, clonotype clustering and error correction used MiTCR with a Q25 quality threshold and the strictest error-elimination algorithm. A nonparametric unseen species model using Euler transformation provided a lower-bound estimate of total TCR beta diversity. TCRdb trimmed the raw reads at Q25, called clones with MiXCR and kept productive beta chains. Under each unique CDR3 protein, matching rows form one entry showing the most common genes and DNA. The V and J calls come from TCRdb's annotation, not from the publication. In this sample the table shows 650,000 to 1,000,000 distinct CDR3 sequences, under 40% of which occur a single time. 13% of the sample comes from the top ten.

As concerns this clonotype: What this receptor recognizes is not known. No base quality values were provided; no much bigger clone lies one nucleotide off.

Donors were 35 to 40 systemically healthy Caucasian individuals from Russia aged roughly 6 to 100 years. Each donor gave ten milliliters of peripheral blood, drawn into EDTA-treated Vacutainer tubes. Ficoll-Paque density-gradient centrifugation was used to isolate PBMCs, with at least 6.5 million per sample. Total RNA, at least 5 micrograms per sample, was extracted from PBMCs with Trizol reagent. The percentages of naive CD45RAhigh/CD27high T cells were determined by flow cytometry on a PBMC aliquot from every donor. The specimen sequenced was blood. The chain is made from TRBV18 and TRBJ2-1, with 14 bases aligning to TRBD2. This sequence originates from a man between 18 and 29 years old in good health. The DNA sequence is TGTGCCAGCCCACTGGGACTAGCGGGGGAATACAATGAGCAGTTCTTC. Translation gives CASPLGLAGEYNEQFF.